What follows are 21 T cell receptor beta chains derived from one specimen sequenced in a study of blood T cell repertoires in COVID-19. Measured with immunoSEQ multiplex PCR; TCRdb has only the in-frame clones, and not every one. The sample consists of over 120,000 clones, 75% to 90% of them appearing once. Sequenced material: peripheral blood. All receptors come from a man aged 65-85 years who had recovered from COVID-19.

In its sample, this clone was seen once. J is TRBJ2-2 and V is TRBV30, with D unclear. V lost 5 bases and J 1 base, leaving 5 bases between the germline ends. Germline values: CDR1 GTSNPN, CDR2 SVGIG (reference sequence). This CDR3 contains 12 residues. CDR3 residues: CAWERNTGELFF. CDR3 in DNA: TGTGCCTGGGAGAGGAACACCGGGGAGCTGTTTTTT. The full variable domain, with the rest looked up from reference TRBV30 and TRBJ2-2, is SQTIHQWPATLVQPVGSPLSLECTVEGTSNPNLYWYRQAAGRGLQLLFYSVGIGQISSEVPQNLSASRPQDRQFILSSKKLLLSDSGFYLCAWERNTGELFFGEGSRLTVL.

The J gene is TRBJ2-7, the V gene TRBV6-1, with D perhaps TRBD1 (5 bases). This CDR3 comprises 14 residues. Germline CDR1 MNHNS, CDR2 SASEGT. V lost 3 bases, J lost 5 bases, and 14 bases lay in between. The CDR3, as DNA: TGTGCCAGCAGTGACCTGGCAGGGTTGGACGAGCAGTACTTC. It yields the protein CASSDLAGLDEQYF.

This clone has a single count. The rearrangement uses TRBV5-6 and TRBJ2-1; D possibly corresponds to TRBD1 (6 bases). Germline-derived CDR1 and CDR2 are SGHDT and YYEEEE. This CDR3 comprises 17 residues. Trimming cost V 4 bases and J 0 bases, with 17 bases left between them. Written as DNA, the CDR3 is TGTGCCAGCAGCAGACGGACAGAGCGGCTCTCCTACAATGAGCAGTTCTTC. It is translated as CASSRRTERLSYNEQFF. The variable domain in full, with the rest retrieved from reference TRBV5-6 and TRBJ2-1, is DAGVTQSPTHLIKTRGQQVTLRCSPKSGHDTVSWYQQALGQGPQFIFQYYEEEERQRGNFPDRFSGHQFPNYSSELNVNALLLGDSALYLCASSRRTERLSYNEQFFGPGTRLTVL.

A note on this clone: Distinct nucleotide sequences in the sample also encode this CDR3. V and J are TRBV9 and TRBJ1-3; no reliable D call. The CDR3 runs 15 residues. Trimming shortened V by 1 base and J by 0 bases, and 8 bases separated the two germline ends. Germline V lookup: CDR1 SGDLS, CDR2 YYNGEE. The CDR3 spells CASSVSGNSGNTIYF. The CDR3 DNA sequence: TGTGCCAGCAGCGTAAGCGGGAACTCTGGAAACACCATATATTTT. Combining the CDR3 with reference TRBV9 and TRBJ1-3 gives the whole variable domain DSGVTQTPKHLITATGQRVTLRCSPRSGDLSVYWYQQSLDQGLQFLIQYYNGEERAKGNILERFSAQQFPDLHSELNLSSLELGDSALYFCASSVSGNSGNTIYFGEGSWLTVV.

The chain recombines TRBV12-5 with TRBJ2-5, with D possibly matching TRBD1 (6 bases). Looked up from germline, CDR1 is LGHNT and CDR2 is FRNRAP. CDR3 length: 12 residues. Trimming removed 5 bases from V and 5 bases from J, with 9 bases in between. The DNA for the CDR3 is TGTGCTAGTGGTCCAGGGGACGAGACCCAGTACTTC. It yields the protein CASGPGDETQYF.

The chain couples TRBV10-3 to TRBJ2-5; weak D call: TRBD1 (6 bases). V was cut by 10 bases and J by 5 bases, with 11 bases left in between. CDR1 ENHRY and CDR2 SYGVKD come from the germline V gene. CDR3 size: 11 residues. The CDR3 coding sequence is TGTGCCAGTGGGGGCCCTGAGACCCAGTACTTC. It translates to CASGGPETQYF.

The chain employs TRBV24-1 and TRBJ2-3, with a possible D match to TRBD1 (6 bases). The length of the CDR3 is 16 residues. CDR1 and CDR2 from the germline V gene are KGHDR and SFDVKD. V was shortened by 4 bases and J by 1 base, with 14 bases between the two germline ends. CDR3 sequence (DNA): TGTGCCACCAGTGAGCGACAGGCCTTCGGCACAGATACGCAGTATTTT. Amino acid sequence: CATSERQAFGTDTQYF.

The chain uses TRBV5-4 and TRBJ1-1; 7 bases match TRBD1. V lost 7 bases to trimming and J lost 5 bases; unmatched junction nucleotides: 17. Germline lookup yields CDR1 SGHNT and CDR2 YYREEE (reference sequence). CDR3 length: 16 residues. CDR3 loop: CASQPRGRGYVTEAFF. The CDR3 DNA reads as TGTGCCAGCCAGCCCCGGGGCAGGGGGTATGTAACTGAAGCTTTCTTT.

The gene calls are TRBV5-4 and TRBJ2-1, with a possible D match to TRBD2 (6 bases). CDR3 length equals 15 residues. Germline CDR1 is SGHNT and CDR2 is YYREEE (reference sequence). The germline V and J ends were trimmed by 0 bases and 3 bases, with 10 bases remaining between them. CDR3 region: CASSLDPAGYNEQFF. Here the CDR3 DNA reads TGTGCCAGCAGCTTGGATCCAGCGGGCTACAATGAGCAGTTCTTC.

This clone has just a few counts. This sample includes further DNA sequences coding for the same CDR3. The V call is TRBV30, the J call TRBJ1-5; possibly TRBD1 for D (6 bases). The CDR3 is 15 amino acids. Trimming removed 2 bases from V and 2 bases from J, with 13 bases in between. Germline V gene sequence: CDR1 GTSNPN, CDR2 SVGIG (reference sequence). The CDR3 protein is CAWSHREGGNQPQHF. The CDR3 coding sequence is TGTGCCTGGAGTCACAGGGAAGGAGGCAATCAGCCCCAGCATTTT. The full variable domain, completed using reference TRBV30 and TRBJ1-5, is SQTIHQWPATLVQPVGSPLSLECTVEGTSNPNLYWYRQAAGRGLQLLFYSVGIGQISSEVPQNLSASRPQDRQFILSSKKLLLSDSGFYLCAWSHREGGNQPQHFGDGTRLSIL.

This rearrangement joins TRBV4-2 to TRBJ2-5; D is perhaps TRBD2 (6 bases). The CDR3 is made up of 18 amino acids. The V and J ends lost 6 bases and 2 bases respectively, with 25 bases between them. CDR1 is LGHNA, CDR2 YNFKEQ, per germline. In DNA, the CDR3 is TGTGCCAGCAGTCTGGCGGAGACGGCGGGGACGGGGCAAGAGACCCAGTACTTC. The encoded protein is CASSLAETAGTGQETQYF.

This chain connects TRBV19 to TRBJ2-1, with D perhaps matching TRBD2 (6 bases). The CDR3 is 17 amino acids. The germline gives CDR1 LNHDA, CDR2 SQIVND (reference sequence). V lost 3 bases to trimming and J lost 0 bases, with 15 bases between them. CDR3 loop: CASSIFFSGRSYNEQFF. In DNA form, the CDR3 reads TGTGCCAGTAGTATTTTTTTTAGCGGACGCTCCTACAATGAGCAGTTCTTC.

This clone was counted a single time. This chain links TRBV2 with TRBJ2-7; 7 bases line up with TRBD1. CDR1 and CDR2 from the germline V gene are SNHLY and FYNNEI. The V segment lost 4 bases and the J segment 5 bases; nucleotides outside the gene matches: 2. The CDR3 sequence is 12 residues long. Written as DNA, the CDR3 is TGTGCCAGCAGTGTTGACAGGGACGAGCAGTACTTC. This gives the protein CASSVDRDEQYF.

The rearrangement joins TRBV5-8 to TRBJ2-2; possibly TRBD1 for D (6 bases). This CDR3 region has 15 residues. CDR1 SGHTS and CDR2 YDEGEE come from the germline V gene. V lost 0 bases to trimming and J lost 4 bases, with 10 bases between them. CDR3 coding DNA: TGTGCCAGCAGCTTGGCCGTCAGGGGCACCGGGGAGCTGTTTTTT. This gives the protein CASSLAVRGTGELFF.

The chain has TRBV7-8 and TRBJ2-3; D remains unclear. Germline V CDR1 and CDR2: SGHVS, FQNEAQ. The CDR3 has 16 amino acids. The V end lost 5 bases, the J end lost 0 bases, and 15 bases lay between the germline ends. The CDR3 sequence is CASSPRAGPSTDTQYF. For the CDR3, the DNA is TGTGCCAGCAGCCCGCGTGCAGGCCCAAGCACAGATACGCAGTATTTT.

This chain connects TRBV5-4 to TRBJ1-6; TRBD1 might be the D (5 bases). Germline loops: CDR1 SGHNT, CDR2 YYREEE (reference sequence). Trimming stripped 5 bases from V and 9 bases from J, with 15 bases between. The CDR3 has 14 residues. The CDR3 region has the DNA TGTGCCAGCAGGGGACTTTCCGACAGTTCACCCCTCCACTTT. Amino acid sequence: CASRGLSDSSPLHF.

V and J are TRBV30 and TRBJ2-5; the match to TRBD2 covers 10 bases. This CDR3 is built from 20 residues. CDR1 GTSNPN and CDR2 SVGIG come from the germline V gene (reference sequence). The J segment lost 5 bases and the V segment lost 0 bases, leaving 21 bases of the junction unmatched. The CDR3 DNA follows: TGTGCCTGGAGTGTAGGGCCGCCGACGGGGCTAGCGGGAGTGGAGGAGACCCAGTACTTC. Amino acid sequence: CAWSVGPPTGLAGVEETQYF.

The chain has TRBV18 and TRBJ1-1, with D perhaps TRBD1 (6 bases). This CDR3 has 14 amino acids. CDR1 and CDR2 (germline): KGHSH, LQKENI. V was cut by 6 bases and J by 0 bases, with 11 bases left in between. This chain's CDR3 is CASSRDILNTEAFF. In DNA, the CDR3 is TGTGCCAGCTCCCGGGACATATTGAACACTGAAGCTTTCTTT.

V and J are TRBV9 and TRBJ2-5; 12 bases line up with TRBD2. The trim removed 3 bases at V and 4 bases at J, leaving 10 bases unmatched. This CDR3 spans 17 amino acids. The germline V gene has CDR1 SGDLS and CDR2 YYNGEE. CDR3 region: CASSAGRTSGTGETQYF. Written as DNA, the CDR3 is TGTGCCAGCAGCGCCGGACGGACTAGCGGGACGGGAGAGACCCAGTACTTC.

CDR3 nucleotide sequence: TGTGCCACCAGCAGGATCAGGCGGGACAGAGGCTACAATGAGCAGTTCTTC. Translated, it gives CATSRIRRDRGYNEQFF. V is TRBV15 and J is TRBJ2-1, with D tentatively TRBD1 (7 bases). This CDR3 is built from 17 residues. The V end lost 3 bases, the J end lost 3 bases, and 18 bases lay between the germline ends. Germline V CDR1 and CDR2: LNHNV, YYDKDF (reference sequence).

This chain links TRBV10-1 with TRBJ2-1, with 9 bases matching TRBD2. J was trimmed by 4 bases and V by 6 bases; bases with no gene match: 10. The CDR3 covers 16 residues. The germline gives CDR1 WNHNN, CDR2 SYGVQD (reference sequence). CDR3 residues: CASSRVRLAGYNEQFF. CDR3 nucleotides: TGCGCCAGCAGCCGAGTGCGGCTAGCGGGATACAATGAGCAGTTCTTC.